A single sample gave rise to the 25 T cell receptor beta chains below, sequenced in a study of tumor-infiltrating lymphocytes in primary liver carcinoma. A constant-region primer served to make TCR beta cDNA from approximately 490 ng total RNA. Amplification in three nested multiplex PCR rounds with slightly modified ARM-PCR gave rise to TCR beta libraries. Amplification in the first two PCR rounds was performed using TRBV1-TRBV30 forward primers and a C-beta reverse primer for 10 cycles each. TCRdb recomputed calls from the multiplex PCR reads with MiXCR, one row per CDR3 protein. The profile shows approximately 190,000 distinct CDR3 sequences, over 80% of them singletons. Without any cell sorting, about 18-30 mg of bulk tissue yielded co-extracted RNA and DNA. Sequencing used tumor tissue from primary liver carcinoma. Every receptor here comes from a man between 40 and 49 years old with primary liver carcinoma and hepatitis B virus infection.

As concerns this clonotype: An end of the junction differs from the germline gene, which may be a read error. Here the CDR3 reads CAGSFDEGNEEFF. For the CDR3, the DNA is TGTGCCGGCAGTTTTGACGAAGGCAATGAGGAGTTCTTC. J is TRBJ2-1 and V is TRBV12-3 or TRBV12-4, with D hard to call. This CDR3 region has 13 residues.

A note on this clonotype: In this CDR3 the conserved last residue, phenylalanine or tryptophan, is missing, so a read error is likely. This chain links TRBV6-2 or TRBV6-3 with TRBJ1-5, with 7 bases that match TRBD1. Germline CDR1 is MNHEY and CDR2 is SVGEGT. V was clipped by 5 bases and J by 5 bases; unmatched bases: 12. This CDR3 region has 16 residues. CDR3 bases: TGTGCCAGCAGTCCCCACAGGGGTCTATGGGATCAGCCCCAGCATGTT. Translating gives CASSPHRGLWDQPQHV.

Note on this clonotype: The conserved final phenylalanine or tryptophan is absent from the CDR3, which likely points to a read error. Because the CDR3's place on the DNA is in doubt, the DNA is left out and the CDR3 is given as listed by TCRdb. The CDR3 sequence: CSVGLVSGVWFL. V is TRBV29-1 and J is TRBJ2-1. The CDR3 has 12 residues if both end residues are counted. The V gene's germline CDR1 is SQVTM and CDR2 ANQGSEA.

In regard to this clonotype: A read error is possible here, since a much larger clone lies one base away. The rearrangement uses TRBV25-1 and TRBJ2-7; D is possibly TRBD2 (6 bases). The CDR3 loop spans 13 amino acids. Germline CDR1 and CDR2: MGHDK and SYGVNS. Here the CDR3 reads CASSYGSSYEHYF. CDR3 DNA sequence: TGTGCCAGCAGTTACGGGAGCTCCTACGAGCACTACTTC.

As to this clonotype: Relative to the germline gene, one junction end is altered; a read error may explain this. In DNA, the CDR3 is TGTGACAGCGGCTTAGGCGTCTCGAACGATGAAGAGTTCTTC. The encoded protein is CDSGLGVSNDEEFF. The chain uses TRBV11-3 and TRBJ2-1; perhaps TRBD2 as D (5 bases). The germline gives CDR1 SGHNT, CDR2 YENEEA. CDR3 length: 14 residues.

A remark on this clonotype: No conserved phenylalanine or tryptophan is present at the end of the CDR3, so a read error is the likely explanation. The chain employs TRBV4-1 and TRBJ2-7; TRBD1 might be the D (5 bases). From germline, CDR1 is MGHRA and CDR2 YSYEKL. There are 14 residues in the CDR3. The DNA of the CDR3 is TGCGCCGGCAGCCTCCTAGGGGTAGGAGACGAGCAGTACATC. It codes for CAGSLLGVGDEQYI.

With respect to this clonotype: Lacking the conserved final phenylalanine or tryptophan, this CDR3 likely reflects a read error. It is unclear where the CDR3 begins or ends on the DNA, so no DNA is shown, and the CDR3 is as TCRdb lists it. The chain recombines TRBV6-6 with TRBJ2-1; the table gives TRBD1 as D, unverified against the DNA. The CDR3 comprises 14 residues, both ends counted. CDR1 is MNHNY, CDR2 SVGAGI, per germline (reference sequence). The CDR3 region is CASRSPGQGYEQFI.

This clonotype was seen more than once but under ten times. Compared with germline, one end of the junction differs, possibly owing to a read error. The DNA of the CDR3 is TGCGCCAGCACCCTGAGAGGAGAAAACGCAGATACGCAGTATTTT. This codes for CASTLRGENADTQYF. The J gene is TRBJ2-3, the V gene TRBV12-3 or TRBV12-4; D gene uncertain. This CDR3 contains 15 residues.

With regard to this clonotype: An end of the junction differs from the germline gene, which may be a read error. CDR3 sequence reads: CAITRANNEQFF. The CDR3 nucleotides read TGCGCCATCACCAGGGCAAACAACGAGCAGTTCTTC. The rearrangement uses TRBV10-2 and TRBJ2-1, with D perhaps matching TRBD1 (5 bases). Germline V gene data show CDR1 as WSHSY and CDR2 as SAAADI. This CDR3 has 12 residues.

This clonotype occurred a few times. It may be a read error: a sequence one base away is much more abundant. The chain is built from TRBV30 and TRBJ2-3; weak D call: TRBD1 (6 bases). Deletions cut 2 bases from V and 2 bases from J, with 11 bases between. CDR3 length: 14 amino acids. Germline V gives CDR1 GTSNPN, CDR2 SVGIG (reference sequence). The CDR3 loop reads CAWSTGNFTDTQYF. As DNA, the CDR3 is TGTGCCTGGAGTACAGGGAACTTCACAGATACGCAGTATTTT.

This clonotype is a singleton in its sample. CDR3 amino acids: CACTSLGERSSPLHF. The CDR3, as DNA: TGTGCCTGCACTAGCCTCGGGGAAAGGAGTTCACCCCTCCACTTT. The chain uses TRBV5-4 and TRBJ1-6; unclear D gene. V lost 10 bases, J lost 9 bases, and 23 bases lay in between. The germline CDR1 and CDR2 sequences are SGHNT and YYREEE (reference sequence). The CDR3 contains 15 residues.

Turning to this clonotype: A read error may account for a junction end that differs from germline. The rearrangement uses TRBV29-1 and TRBJ2-5; 11 bases match TRBD1. Germline CDR1 is SQVTM and CDR2 is ANQGSEA. This CDR3 has 15 residues. This CDR3 reads CSVEADRGRAEILYF. Here the CDR3 DNA reads TGCAGCGTTGAAGCGGACAGGGGGCGAGCAGAGATCCTGTATTTC.

This clonotype was observed once. The gene calls are TRBV29-1 and TRBJ2-5; no definite D call. The length of the CDR3 is 12 residues. Germline V gives CDR1 SQVTM, CDR2 ANQGSEA. Trimming took 8 bases from V and 0 from J, leaving 10 bases between them. The CDR3 is CSRTIDQETQYF. CDR3 sequence (DNA): TGCAGCAGAACGATAGACCAAGAGACCCAGTACTTC.

As regards this clonotype: Here the CDR3 omits its conserved ending phenylalanine or tryptophan, so a read error is the likely source. V usage is TRBV29-1 and J usage is TRBJ2-3; D unresolved. The germline CDR1 and CDR2 sequences are SQVTM and ANQGSEA. This CDR3 has 16 amino acids. The CDR3 loop is CRVARVDGRSTDTQYL. The CDR3 DNA is TGCAGGGTCGCTAGAGTGGACGGACGTAGCACAGATACGCAGTATTTG.

This clonotype was detected only once. The junction differs from germline at one of its ends, possibly a read error. For the CDR3, the DNA is TGTGCCAGCGTCCAAGACGGGACAGGGGGCCAAGAGACCCAGTATTTC. It translates to CASVQDGTGGQETQYF. The V and J genes are TRBV4-2 and TRBJ2-5, with TRBD1 identical over 12 bases. CDR1 LGHNA and CDR2 YNFKEQ come from the germline V gene. The CDR3 covers 16 residues.

This chain joins TRBV29-1 and TRBJ2-3, with 7 bases identical to TRBD2. Germline values: CDR1 SQVTM, CDR2 ANQGSEA. This CDR3 is 16 amino acids long. The J segment lost 10 bases and the V segment lost 7 bases, leaving 23 bases of the junction unmatched. As DNA, the CDR3 is TGCAGCGGCGGGACGGGGGACGAGACTAGCACAGACTCGCAGTATTTT. Protein product: CSGGTGDETSTDSQYF.

The V and J genes are TRBV6-1 and TRBJ1-5; D gene ambiguous. Germline lookup yields CDR1 MNHNS and CDR2 SASEGT. The CDR3 consists of 15 residues. Trimming stripped 3 bases from V and 11 bases from J, with 20 bases between. This CDR3 reads CASSEIGNSNQSQHF. DNA for the CDR3: TGTGCCAGCAGTGAGATCGGGAACAGCAACCAGTCCCAGCATTTT.

In its sample, this clonotype was seen many times. The V and J genes are TRBV5-4 and TRBJ2-7; 9 bases fit TRBD1. The junction had 8 bases not matched to a gene; V was cut back by 0 bases and J by 4 bases. The CDR3 has 16 residues. CDR1 and CDR2 (germline): SGHNT, YYREEE (reference sequence). CDR3 DNA sequence: TGTGCCAGCAGCTTGGGCCCCGGGACAGGGAGATACGAGCAGTACTTC. It translates to CASSLGPGTGRYEQYF. The full variable domain, its missing parts supplied by reference TRBV5-4 and TRBJ2-7, is ETGVTQSPTHLIKTRGQQVTLRCSSQSGHNTVSWYQQALGQGPQFIFQYYREEENGRGNFPPRFSGLQFPNYSSELNVNALELDDSALYLCASSLGPGTGRYEQYFGPGTRLTVT.

A remark on this clonotype: Its ends do not fully match the called genes, so a read error is possible. The J gene is TRBJ2-3, the V gene TRBV29-1; D remains ambiguous. Germline CDR1 and CDR2: SQVTM and ANQGSEA. The CDR3 totals 13 residues. CDR3 coding DNA: TGCAGGGTTGGCCAGATTCGGGCAGATATACAGAATTTT. This codes for CRVGQIRADIQNF.

V is TRBV11-1 and J is TRBJ2-1; D call uncertain. Germline V gene sequence: CDR1 SGHAT, CDR2 FQDESV (reference sequence). Trimming removed 4 bases at V and 7 bases at J, with 23 bases between. The CDR3 is 17 residues long. In DNA form, the CDR3 reads TGTGCCAGCAGCTCAAATGGGATGAGCATGATGTTTAATGAGCAGTTCTTC. This encodes CASSSNGMSMMFNEQFF.

This clonotype was found many times. The chain uses TRBV10-2 and TRBJ2-2; 11 bases fit TRBD1. Germline loops: CDR1 WSHSY, CDR2 SAAADI. There are 16 residues in the CDR3. The ends lost 2 bases at V and 5 bases at J; junction bases unmatched: 4. The CDR3 protein is CASSEEGTGGTGELFF. In DNA form, the CDR3 reads TGCGCCAGCAGTGAGGAGGGGACAGGGGGGACCGGGGAGCTGTTTTTT.

Details on this clonotype: The final CDR3 position lacks the conserved phenylalanine or tryptophan, pointing to a likely read error. This chain connects TRBV11-2 to TRBJ2-6; weak D call: TRBD1 (7 bases). The CDR3 sequence is 21 residues long. Germline V gene sequence: CDR1 SGHAT, CDR2 FQNNGV. In DNA, the CDR3 is TGTGCCAGCAGCATGGGGGGAGACAGGGTCATTTCCCTCTCTGGGACCAACGTCCTGACTTCC. It specifies CASSMGGDRVISLSGTNVLTS.

This chain connects TRBV20-1 to TRBJ1-2; unclear D gene. Deletions cut 2 bases from V and 6 bases from J, with 7 bases between. The CDR3 runs to 11 residues. Germline assignment: CDR1 DFQATT and CDR2 SNEGSKA (reference sequence). The CDR3 spells CSARRLNGYTF. DNA of the CDR3: TGCAGTGCTAGACGCCTTAATGGCTACACCTTC.

On this clonotype: A much larger clone is a single base away; this may be a read error. This rearrangement joins TRBV14 to TRBJ2-2, with 12 bases fitting TRBD2. Germline CDR1 reads SGHDN; CDR2 reads FVKESK. The CDR3 loop spans 18 amino acids. The CDR3 DNA reads as TGTGCCAGCAGCCAAGAAGTAGGACTAGCGGGAAACACCGGGGAGCTGTTGTTT. Protein: CASSQEVGLAGNTGELLF.

Concerning this clonotype itself: It is likely a read error, because the conserved phenylalanine at the end of the CDR3 is missing. The DNA is left out, because the CDR3 cannot be placed on it with certainty; the CDR3 is given as TCRdb lists it. V gene TRBV11-1 combines with J gene TRBJ1-6. Germline V gene data show CDR1 as SGHAT and CDR2 as FQDESV (reference sequence). The CDR3 spans 13 residues, counting both ends. This CDR3 reads CASSRILVSPLDL.